These 24 T cell receptor beta chains came from one sample sequenced in a study of CD8 T cells in ankylosing spondylitis. One entry per CDR3 protein, called by TCRdb with MiXCR from the 5' RACE reads. This sample carries about 250,000 distinct CDR3 sequences, over 15% of them seen once, and the ten largest clones take about a third. Sample: blood, either unsorted or a sorted T cell fraction (not recorded which). All receptors come from a male donor with ankylosing spondylitis or in good health (not recorded which).

The table lists this clonotype with a few counts. The chain joins TRBV4-2 to TRBJ2-3, with D uncertain. CDR1 LGHNA and CDR2 YNFKEQ come from the germline V gene. Between the trimmed V and J ends, which lost 4 bases and 2 bases, there was a span of 7 bases. The CDR3 sequence is 13 residues long. The CDR3 DNA follows: TGTGCCAGCAGCCCTCCGGACACAGATACGCAGTATTTT. Translated: CASSPPDTDTQYF.

V gene TRBV11-2 combines with J gene TRBJ2-1; 8 nucleotides agree with TRBD2. The CDR3 extends over 16 amino acids. Germline CDR1 reads SGHAT; CDR2 reads FQNNGV. V lost 1 base and J lost 4; bases outside the gene matches: 6. The CDR3, as DNA: TGTGCCAGCAGCTTAGGGAGCGGGAGCGGTTACAATGAGCAGTTCTTC. This sequence encodes CASSLGSGSGYNEQFF. Full variable domain (remainder filled in from reference TRBV11-2 and TRBJ2-1): EAGVAQSPRYKIIEKRQSVAFWCNPISGHATLYWYQQILGQGPKLLIQFQNNGVVDDSQLPKDRFSAERLKGVDSTLKIQPAKLEDSAVYLCASSLGSGSGYNEQFFGPGTRLTVL.

V and J are TRBV29-1 and TRBJ1-1; TRBD1 agrees at 11 bases. This CDR3 comprises 14 residues. The germline gives CDR1 SQVTM, CDR2 ANQGSEA. V trimming: 4 bases; J trimming: 2 bases; junction bases outside the gene matches: 3. The CDR3 DNA sequence: TGCAGCGTTGGATGGACAGGGGGCAACACTGAAGCTTTCTTT. The encoded protein is CSVGWTGGNTEAFF.

There are a few counts of this clonotype. V gene TRBV2 combines with J gene TRBJ2-1; no definite D call. Trimming shortened V by 2 bases and J by 4 bases, and 9 bases separated the two germline ends. The germline V gene encodes CDR1 SNHLY and CDR2 FYNNEI. This CDR3 has 14 residues. The DNA for the CDR3 is TGTGCCAGCAGTGAATCAGTCTTGTACAATGAGCAGTTCTTC. Amino acids: CASSESVLYNEQFF.

This clonotype was seen only a few times. Written as DNA, the CDR3 is TGTGCCAGCAGCTTGGTGGACAGTCTCTATGGCTACACCTTC. This sequence encodes CASSLVDSLYGYTF. This sequence joins TRBV5-8 and TRBJ1-2, with TRBD1 as a possible D gene (6 bases). V shed 0 bases and J shed 4 bases, with 10 bases lying between them. Per germline, CDR1 SGHTS and CDR2 YDEGEE. This CDR3 region has 14 residues.

The chain couples TRBV5-1 to TRBJ2-1, with D uncertain. V dropped 3 bases and J dropped 7 bases, with 11 bases sitting between them. The CDR3 is 13 residues long. The germline V gene has CDR1 SGHRS and CDR2 YFSETQ. The CDR3 region is CASSWTASNEQFF. The CDR3 coding sequence is TGCGCCAGCAGCTGGACGGCAAGTAATGAGCAGTTCTTC.

This clonotype was observed a handful of times. The chain uses TRBV27 and TRBJ2-2, with 12 bases lining up with TRBD2. V lost 7 bases, J lost 7 bases, and 13 bases stayed unmatched. From germline, CDR1 is MNHEY and CDR2 SMNVEV (reference sequence). The CDR3 spans 17 residues. The DNA of the CDR3 is TGTGCCAGCACCTCGGGCCTAGCGGGAGGGGATGTCGGGGAGCTGTTTTTT. This codes for CASTSGLAGGDVGELFF.

This clonotype was counted ten times or more. The chain recombines TRBV12-3 or TRBV12-4 with TRBJ1-1; D may be TRBD1 (5 bases). There are 14 residues in the CDR3. V was shortened by 3 bases and J by 5 bases, with 13 bases between the two germline ends. The CDR3 spells CASSFGALGTEAFF. The DNA for the CDR3 is TGTGCCAGCAGTTTTGGGGCCCTGGGGACTGAAGCTTTCTTT.

The rearrangement links TRBV28 to TRBJ2-3; D is possibly TRBD2 (5 bases). Germline V gives CDR1 MDHEN, CDR2 SYDVKM. Trimming pared 6 bases from V and 2 bases from J, leaving 12 bases between. This CDR3 contains 14 residues. Written as DNA, the CDR3 is TGTGCCAGCAGAGTTTCGGGGTTCACAGATACGCAGTATTTT. Its protein is CASRVSGFTDTQYF. Looking up the rest from reference TRBV28 and TRBJ2-3 gives the full variable domain: DVKVTQSSRYLVKRTGEKVFLECVQDMDHENMFWYRQDPGLGLRLIYFSYDVKMKEKGDIPEGYSVSREKKERFSLILESASTNQTSMYLCASRVSGFTDTQYFGPGTRLTVL.

The V gene is TRBV5-1, the J gene TRBJ2-3, with D uncertain. The CDR3 sequence is 11 residues long. Trimming shortened V by 4 bases and J by 11 bases, and 11 bases separated the two germline ends. Germline CDR1 and CDR2: SGHRS and YFSETQ. The CDR3 DNA reads as TGCGCCAGCAGCGGCGAAACTGGGCAGTATTTT. Translation: CASSGETGQYF.

V and J are TRBV6-1 and TRBJ2-7, with TRBD2 matching 11 bases. The CDR3 is made up of 16 amino acids. Trimming removed 2 bases from V and 3 bases from J; junction bases left unmatched: 6. Germline lookup yields CDR1 MNHNS and CDR2 SASEGT. CDR3 DNA: TGTGCCAGCAGTGAATTTTCTAGCGGGAGGTACTACGAGCAGTACTTC. As protein: CASSEFSSGRYYEQYF.

This clonotype was observed a handful of times. The J gene is TRBJ2-3, the V gene TRBV27, with 10 bases aligning to TRBD2. The CDR3 sequence is 14 residues long. The ends lost 6 bases at V and 5 bases at J; junction bases unmatched: 5. CDR1 MNHEY and CDR2 SMNVEV come from the germline V gene (reference sequence). The CDR3 bases are TGTGCCAGCAGCTGGAGCGGGAGGGGAGATACGCAGTATTTT. Protein: CASSWSGRGDTQYF.

Concerning this clonotype itself: At one of its ends the junction is not consistent with the germline gene, which may arise from a read error. The rearrangement links TRBV24-1 to TRBJ2-2; 13 nucleotides match TRBD2. The CDR3 covers 13 residues. Germline lookup yields CDR1 KGHDR and CDR2 SFDVKD. The CDR3 loop reads CASRTSGRKELFF. CDR3 in DNA: TGTGCCTCCAGGACTAGCGGGAGAAAGGAGCTGTTTTTT.

The chain has TRBV6-2 or TRBV6-3 and TRBJ2-1; TRBD2 aligns across 10 bases. With V trimmed by 7 bases and J by 1 base, 25 bases remained unmatched. Germline CDR1 and CDR2: MNHEY and SVGEGT. This CDR3 region has 22 residues. CDR3 residues: CASTHGASGRIPLIGSYNEQFF. The CDR3, as DNA: TGTGCCAGCACCCATGGGGCTAGCGGGAGAATACCCCTAATAGGGTCCTACAATGAGCAGTTCTTC.

The chain recombines TRBV12-3 or TRBV12-4 with TRBJ2-2; TRBD1 matches 8 bases. CDR3 length: 16 amino acids. After removal of 2 bases from V and 2 bases from J, the junction contained 4 bases not matched to a gene. CDR3 sequence reads: CASSLSDRANTGELFF. The DNA for the CDR3 is TGTGCCAGCAGTTTATCGGACAGGGCAAACACCGGGGAGCTGTTTTTT.

This clonotype was observed a few times. The CDR3 sequence: CASSLAGAGGTDTQYF. The CDR3 region has the DNA TGCGCCAGCAGCTTGGCCGGGGCGGGAGGAACGGATACGCAGTATTTT. V usage is TRBV5-1 and J usage is TRBJ2-3; TRBD2 aligns across 8 bases. J gave up 6 bases and V 0 bases, and 9 bases lay outside the gene matches. CDR3 size: 16 residues. In germline, CDR1 is SGHRS, CDR2 YFSETQ.

The chain employs TRBV20-1 and TRBJ1-6; 7 bases are a match to TRBD1. Germline values: CDR1 DFQATT, CDR2 SNEGSKA (reference sequence). V lost 0 bases, J lost 7 bases, and 9 bases stayed unmatched. There are 16 residues in the CDR3. The CDR3 bases are TGCAGTGCTAGAGATCTGAGGCAGGGGGAAAATTCACCCCTCCACTTT. Encoded protein: CSARDLRQGENSPLHF.

This clonotype was seen a handful of times. The chain joins TRBV9 to TRBJ2-3; 10 positions agree with TRBD2. In germline, CDR1 is SGDLS, CDR2 YYNGEE. V shed 3 bases, J shed 1 base, and the junction held 8 bases outside the gene matches. CDR3 length: 17 residues. CDR3 DNA: TGTGCCAGCAGCGGTAAGACGAGCGGGAGGGGCACAGATACGCAGTATTTT. As protein: CASSGKTSGRGTDTQYF.

This clonotype was seen at least ten times. The V and J genes are TRBV20-1 and TRBJ2-7, with 8 nucleotides matching TRBD2. The CDR3 has 13 residues. Trimming cost V 0 bases and J 3 bases; bases outside gene matches: 1. CDR1 and CDR2 from the germline V gene are DFQATT and SNEGSKA (reference sequence). The chain's CDR3 is CSARDSGNYEQYF. The CDR3, as DNA: TGCAGTGCTAGAGATAGCGGGAACTACGAGCAGTACTTC.

This clonotype was observed a few times. The gene calls are TRBV6-5 and TRBJ2-5; D call uncertain. From germline, CDR1 is MNHEY and CDR2 SVGAGI. The V and J ends lost 6 bases and 5 bases respectively, with 25 bases between them. The CDR3 consists of 17 residues. The CDR3 is CASSYDHPRGRPETQYF. Here the CDR3 DNA reads TGTGCCAGCAGCTACGACCATCCACGAGGACGTCCCGAGACCCAGTACTTC.

The chain recombines TRBV6-5 with TRBJ2-1; D is possibly TRBD2 (5 bases). Germline CDR1 and CDR2: MNHEY and SVGAGI. This CDR3 contains 15 residues. The V gene lost 0 bases and the J gene lost 7 bases, with 13 bases spanning the gap. The CDR3 loop is CASSYSRADRNEQFF. CDR3 nucleotide sequence: TGTGCCAGCAGTTACTCGCGGGCCGATAGGAATGAGCAGTTCTTC.

J is TRBJ2-1 and V is TRBV29-1, with D perhaps given as TRBD1 or TRBD2 (6 bases each). This CDR3 spans 17 amino acids. Looked up from germline, CDR1 is SQVTM and CDR2 is ANQGSEA. Trimming took 5 bases from V and 0 from J, leaving 20 bases between them. The CDR3 loop reads CSVLGEEGGSSYNEQFF. The CDR3 bases are TGCAGCGTTCTCGGGGAGGAGGGGGGAAGCTCCTACAATGAGCAGTTCTTC.

In this sample, this clonotype turned up a few times. The chain employs TRBV9 and TRBJ2-2; D possibly corresponds to TRBD2 (5 bases). The CDR3 is made up of 15 amino acids. Germline lookup yields CDR1 SGDLS and CDR2 YYNGEE. With 2 bases removed from V and 0 bases from J, the gap between germline ends came to 8 bases. The CDR3 DNA follows: TGTGCCAGCAGCGTCGGCGGGTCGAACACCGGGGAGCTGTTTTTT. Its protein product is CASSVGGSNTGELFF.

The V call is TRBV28, the J call TRBJ2-2; no firm D call. The CDR3 sequence is 12 residues long. Trimming cost V 4 bases and J 6 bases, with 6 bases left between them. CDR1 MDHEN and CDR2 SYDVKM come from the germline V gene. The CDR3 loop reads CASSYFPGELFF. For the CDR3, the DNA is TGTGCCAGCAGTTATTTTCCCGGGGAGCTGTTTTTT.